What follows are 29 T cell receptor beta chains derived from one specimen sequenced in a study of blood T cell repertoires in COVID-19. The repertoire was sequenced with immunoSEQ multiplex PCR; TCRdb's copy has only in-frame clones and lacks some. The sample lists roughly 63,000 clones, about 80% seen once, with 32% in the top ten. The source material was peripheral blood. These receptors originate from a human donor in a cohort sampled during active COVID-19.

The chain joins TRBV28 to TRBJ2-5; D is unclear. Germline V gene data show CDR1 as MDHEN and CDR2 as SYDVKM. V dropped 5 bases and J dropped 1 base, with 14 bases sitting between them. This CDR3 has 15 amino acids. The CDR3 coding sequence is TGTGCCAGCAGTCTCCCCCCGCGCCTCCAAGAGACCCAGTACTTC. Protein: CASSLPPRLQETQYF.

The genes are TRBV2 and TRBJ1-5; D might be TRBD1 (5 bases). The germline CDR1 and CDR2 sequences are SNHLY and FYNNEI. The CDR3 is 15 residues long. Trimming stripped 6 bases from V and 0 bases from J, with 12 bases between. The CDR3 DNA is TGTGCCAGCAGATATGACAGCTATAGCAATCAGCCCCAGCATTTT. Encoded protein: CASRYDSYSNQPQHF.

The chain links TRBV5-1 to TRBJ2-1; D is ambiguous. The CDR3 consists of 13 residues. Trimming left V 4 bases short and J 3 bases short, with 8 bases between. The germline gives CDR1 SGHRS, CDR2 YFSETQ. CDR3 protein: CASSDGDYNEQFF. The CDR3 region has the DNA TGCGCCAGCAGCGACGGAGACTACAATGAGCAGTTCTTC.

The chain is built from TRBV5-8 and TRBJ2-3; the match to TRBD2 covers 8 bases. The germline V gene encodes CDR1 SGHTS and CDR2 YDEGEE. The trim removed 0 bases at V and 2 bases at J, leaving 5 bases unmatched. The CDR3 has 16 residues. CDR3 sequence: CASSLGLAGATDTQYF. The CDR3 nucleotides read TGTGCCAGCAGCTTGGGCCTAGCGGGCGCCACAGATACGCAGTATTTT.

J is TRBJ2-3 and V is TRBV27; 7 bases are a match to TRBD2. The V gene end was trimmed by 7 bases and the J gene end by 0 bases; junction bases not matched to a gene: 13. The germline V gene has CDR1 MNHEY and CDR2 SMNVEV (reference sequence). The length of the CDR3 is 17 residues. The CDR3 nucleotides are TGTGCCAGCAACCCCCGGGGTAGCGGGCGTAGCACAGATACGCAGTATTTT. Translated, it gives CASNPRGSGRSTDTQYF.

The chain employs TRBV5-8 and TRBJ1-4, with unresolved D. V was clipped by 7 bases and J by 8 bases, with 21 bases between them. Germline V lookup: CDR1 SGHTS, CDR2 YDEGEE. This CDR3 has 15 residues. DNA of the CDR3: TGTGCCAGCGTCCCTTCGGGGTTCATTCGCGAAAAACTGTTTTTT. Encoded protein: CASVPSGFIREKLFF.

The chain is built from TRBV18 and TRBJ2-7, with TRBD1 matching 8 bases. Trimming cost V 3 bases and J 8 bases; bases outside gene matches: 12. CDR3 length equals 15 residues. Germline V lookup: CDR1 KGHSH, CDR2 LQKENI. CDR3 loop: CASSPVTTGARKQYF. The CDR3 nucleotides read TGTGCCAGCTCACCGGTGACGACAGGGGCCCGAAAGCAGTACTTC. Full variable domain (remainder filled in from reference TRBV18 and TRBJ2-7): NAGVMQNPRHLVRRRGQEARLRCSPMKGHSHVYWYRQLPEEGLKFMVYLQKENIIDESGMPKERFSAEFPKEGPSILRIQQVVRGDSAAYFCASSPVTTGARKQYFGPGTRLTVT.

The J gene is TRBJ2-6, the V gene TRBV30; 7 bases fit TRBD1. The germline gives CDR1 GTSNPN, CDR2 SVGIG (reference sequence). The junction had 6 bases not matched to a gene; V was cut back by 2 bases and J by 2 bases. CDR3 length: 16 amino acids. The CDR3 coding sequence is TGTGCCTGGAGTTGGACAGGTAGGGCTGGGGCCAACGTCCTGACTTTC. Its translation is CAWSWTGRAGANVLTF.

This clone was observed a few times. The chain's CDR3 is CASDRGSNQPQHF. For the CDR3, the DNA is TGTGCCAGCGACAGGGGCTCCAATCAGCCCCAGCATTTT. The rearrangement joins TRBV2 to TRBJ1-5, with 8 bases fitting TRBD1. CDR3 length: 13 residues. Germline CDR1 reads SNHLY; CDR2 reads FYNNEI. Unmatched junction bases numbered 3, after V lost 8 bases and J lost 3 bases. Using reference TRBV2 and TRBJ1-5 for the parts outside the CDR3, the full variable domain is EPEVTQTPSHQVTQMGQEVILRCVPISNHLYFYWYRQILGQKVEFLVSFYNNEISEKSEIFDDQFSVERPDGSNFTLKIRSTKLEDSAMYFCASDRGSNQPQHFGDGTRLSIL.

This clone was seen a single time. This chain joins TRBV5-5 and TRBJ1-6; D gene uncertain. The V end was cut by 4 bases, the J end by 0 bases, with 14 bases between. Looked up from germline, CDR1 is SGHKS and CDR2 is YYEKEE (reference sequence). The CDR3 has 17 amino acids. CDR3 loop: CASSPAILSSYNSPLHF. The CDR3 region has the DNA TGTGCCAGCAGCCCCGCTATTTTGAGCTCCTATAATTCACCCCTCCACTTT.

This clone was counted a single time. This sequence joins TRBV7-2 and TRBJ1-2; perhaps TRBD1 as D (6 bases). The CDR3 is made up of 16 amino acids. CDR1 and CDR2 (germline): SGHTA, FQGNSA. V was pared by 1 base and J by 0 bases, with 12 bases between. Here the CDR3 DNA reads TGTGCCAGCAGCTTAGTGGGGGCCCTAGCTAACTATGGCTACACCTTC. Amino acids: CASSLVGALANYGYTF. The full variable domain, with the rest looked up from reference TRBV7-2 and TRBJ1-2, is GAGVSQSPSNKVTEKGKDVELRCDPISGHTALYWYRQSLGQGLEFLIYFQGNSAPDKSGLPSDRFSAERTGGSVSTLTIQRTQQEDSAVYLCASSLVGALANYGYTFGSGTRLTVV.

The J gene is TRBJ2-3, the V gene TRBV7-2; 8 bases agree with TRBD1. Germline values: CDR1 SGHTA, CDR2 FQGNSA. V dropped 5 bases and J dropped 3; count of bases not matched to a gene: 13. CDR3 size: 17 residues. CDR3 sequence reads: CASSGGTGPLGTDTQYF. Written as DNA, the CDR3 is TGTGCCAGCAGCGGCGGGACAGGACCGCTAGGGACAGATACGCAGTATTTT. Full variable domain (rest looked up from reference TRBV7-2 and TRBJ2-3): GAGVSQSPSNKVTEKGKDVELRCDPISGHTALYWYRQSLGQGLEFLIYFQGNSAPDKSGLPSDRFSAERTGGSVSTLTIQRTQQEDSAVYLCASSGGTGPLGTDTQYFGPGTRLTVL.

The chain carries TRBV2 and TRBJ2-5, with D uncertain. V was cut by 7 bases and J by 8 bases, with 11 bases left in between. The length of the CDR3 is 11 residues. Germline CDR1 SNHLY, CDR2 FYNNEI. In nucleotides, the CDR3 is TGTGCCAGCACCGTCATGACAACCCAGTACTTC. Amino acid sequence: CASTVMTTQYF.

This clone was recorded once. The chain carries TRBV7-2 and TRBJ2-3; 12 bases align to TRBD2. This CDR3 has 19 amino acids. In germline, CDR1 is SGHTA, CDR2 FQGNSA. The J segment lost 1 base and the V segment lost 2 bases, leaving 10 bases of the junction unmatched. In DNA, the CDR3 is TGTGCCAGCAGCTTAAAGCTAGCGGGAGGGTGGATGGGCACAGATACGCAGTATTTT. Residues: CASSLKLAGGWMGTDTQYF.

V gene TRBV19 combines with J gene TRBJ1-1, with D possibly matching TRBD1 (6 bases). Germline V CDR1 and CDR2: LNHDA, SQIVND (reference sequence). The CDR3 is 16 amino acids. The V and J ends lost 1 base and 0 bases respectively, with 12 bases between them. The CDR3 sequence is CASSIVAGTLNTEAFF. CDR3 in DNA: TGTGCCAGTAGTATAGTGGCAGGGACACTGAACACTGAAGCTTTCTTT.

This clone was detected a few times. The chain links TRBV6-5 to TRBJ1-5; TRBD1 might be the D (5 bases). V was clipped by 0 bases and J by 1 base, with 7 bases between them. CDR1 is MNHEY, CDR2 SVGAGI, per germline. The length of the CDR3 is 15 residues. CDR3 residues: CASSYSRGSNQPQHF. For the CDR3, the DNA is TGTGCCAGCAGTTACTCACGGGGGAGCAATCAGCCCCAGCATTTT.

This chain uses TRBV2 with TRBJ2-1; weak D call: TRBD2 (6 bases). From germline, CDR1 is SNHLY and CDR2 FYNNEI. V was trimmed by 6 bases and J by 3 bases, leaving 15 bases between them. This CDR3 is 15 amino acids long. The CDR3 loop is CASRKDYHNYNEQFF. Here the CDR3 DNA reads TGTGCCAGCAGGAAGGACTACCACAACTACAATGAGCAGTTCTTC.

V is TRBV27 and J is TRBJ1-5, with a weak D call TRBD1 (5 bases). The CDR3 totals 14 residues. Trimming stripped 4 bases from V and 2 bases from J, with 9 bases between. The germline CDR1 and CDR2 sequences are MNHEY and SMNVEV (reference sequence). The DNA for the CDR3 is TGTGCCAGCAGTTCGGGGGTAGGCAATCAGCCCCAGCATTTT. The encoded protein is CASSSGVGNQPQHF.

The chain carries TRBV12-5 and TRBJ2-1, with 7 bases lining up with TRBD2. This CDR3 has 18 residues. J lost 6 bases, V lost 0 bases, and 14 bases had no gene match. The germline V gene has CDR1 LGHNT and CDR2 FRNRAP. CDR3 sequence reads: CASGLVQERGYFLNEQFF. The DNA for the CDR3 is TGTGCTAGTGGTTTGGTACAGGAGCGGGGTTACTTTCTCAATGAGCAGTTCTTC.

This clone was observed a single time. The chain couples TRBV18 to TRBJ1-2, with D possibly matching TRBD1 (6 bases). Germline V gives CDR1 KGHSH, CDR2 LQKENI. This CDR3 has 16 residues. V was clipped by 1 base and J by 6 bases, with 18 bases between them. In DNA, the CDR3 is TGTGCCAGCTCACCACTGGCAGTGAGAGCAGGGGATGGCTACACCTTC. Protein: CASSPLAVRAGDGYTF.

The chain has TRBV6-6 and TRBJ1-6, with 9 nucleotides matching TRBD1. This CDR3 has 14 amino acids. Germline CDR1 reads MNHNY; CDR2 reads SVGAGI (reference sequence). V lost 7 bases, J lost 7 bases, and 5 bases stayed unmatched. CDR3 sequence: CASTKGQGNSPLHF. Here the CDR3 DNA reads TGTGCCAGCACCAAGGGACAGGGAAATTCACCCCTCCACTTT.

The chain uses TRBV27 and TRBJ1-1; 9 bases are a match to TRBD1. Germline CDR1 and CDR2: MNHEY and SMNVEV (reference sequence). The CDR3 has 16 residues. The J segment lost 3 bases and the V segment lost 4 bases, leaving 9 bases of the junction unmatched. The CDR3 protein is CASSSRTGTGYTEAFF. The CDR3 bases are TGTGCCAGCAGTTCCAGGACCGGGACAGGGTACACTGAAGCTTTCTTT.

The rearrangement links TRBV6-5 to TRBJ1-6; 7 bases match TRBD1. Trimming removed 6 bases from V and 7 bases from J; junction bases left unmatched: 9. Germline V gene lookup returns CDR1 MNHEY and CDR2 SVGAGI. CDR3 length equals 15 residues. CDR3 loop: CASSRGTDPNSPLHF. For the CDR3, the DNA is TGTGCCAGCAGCCGAGGGACAGACCCAAATTCACCCCTCCACTTT.

This clone was picked up many times. This chain joins TRBV4-1 and TRBJ1-5, with D hard to call. Per the germline V gene, CDR1 is MGHRA and CDR2 is YSYEKL. The V end was cut by 1 base, the J end by 0 bases, with 13 bases between. CDR3 length: 17 amino acids. The CDR3: CASSQVMGTYSNQPQHF. The CDR3 bases are TGCGCCAGCAGCCAAGTAATGGGCACCTATAGCAATCAGCCCCAGCATTTT.

The V gene is TRBV30, the J gene TRBJ1-1; no reliable D call. The CDR3 totals 13 residues. CDR1 is GTSNPN, CDR2 SVGIG, per germline (reference sequence). V lost 5 bases and J lost 1, with 11 bases in between. The CDR3 reads CAWDRTRNTEAFF. The DNA of the CDR3 is TGTGCCTGGGACCGAACAAGGAACACTGAAGCTTTCTTT.

V is TRBV18 and J is TRBJ2-2; TRBD2 is a possible D gene (7 bases). CDR1 is KGHSH and CDR2 is LQKENI in the germline V gene. Trimming took off 1 base at V and 0 bases at J, with 12 bases between the two ends. This CDR3 spans 17 amino acids. Here the CDR3 reads CASSPRGGGANTGELFF. CDR3 coding DNA: TGTGCCAGCTCACCACGGGGGGGCGGAGCGAACACCGGGGAGCTGTTTTTT. Combining the CDR3 with reference TRBV18 and TRBJ2-2 gives the whole variable domain NAGVMQNPRHLVRRRGQEARLRCSPMKGHSHVYWYRQLPEEGLKFMVYLQKENIIDESGMPKERFSAEFPKEGPSILRIQQVVRGDSAAYFCASSPRGGGANTGELFFGEGSRLTVL.

V and J are TRBV5-1 and TRBJ1-2, with a tentative D call TRBD1 (5 bases). Germline CDR1 reads SGHRS; CDR2 reads YFSETQ. This CDR3 region has 15 residues. Between the trimmed V and J ends, which lost 0 bases and 1 base, there was a span of 10 bases. CDR3 amino acids: CASSLDGGINYGYTF. In DNA, the CDR3 is TGCGCCAGCAGCTTGGATGGGGGGATTAACTATGGCTACACCTTC.

This clone has only one observation. The chain joins TRBV29-1 to TRBJ1-1, with D unclear. This CDR3 contains 15 residues. Germline assignment: CDR1 SQVTM and CDR2 ANQGSEA. V lost 5 bases to trimming and J lost 1 base, with 17 bases between them. The chain's CDR3 is CSVLPTARGNTEAFF. The CDR3 bases are TGCAGCGTTTTGCCGACCGCCCGGGGGAACACTGAAGCTTTCTTT.

The rearrangement links TRBV7-3 to TRBJ2-2; D gene ambiguous. Between the trimmed V and J ends, which lost 4 bases and 3 bases, there was a span of 3 bases. The CDR3 is 12 residues long. CDR1 SGHTA and CDR2 FQGTGA come from the germline V gene. CDR3 region: CASSSYTGELFF. The CDR3 DNA reads TGTGCCAGCAGCTCCTACACCGGGGAGCTGTTTTTT. The complete variable domain, with remaining parts taken from reference TRBV7-3 and TRBJ2-2, reads GAGVSQTPSNKVTEKGKYVELRCDPISGHTALYWYRQSLGQGPEFLIYFQGTGAADDSGLPNDRFFAVRPEGSVSTLKIQRTERGDSAVYLCASSSYTGELFFGEGSRLTVL.